A selection of T cell receptor beta chains follows, all from one sample in a study of esophageal squamous cell carcinoma under preoperative chemotherapy. TCRdb used MiXCR to reprocess the PCR reads, holding one entry per CDR3 protein. Of about 30,000 distinct CDR3 sequences in the sample, roughly 50% were seen once. This specimen was collected from a patient given preoperative chemotherapy. The source is a human donor with esophageal squamous cell carcinoma. The donor label of this sample is uncertain. Both conserved end residues are part of each CDR3. The D gene is left open where the match is weak. A clone size is listed for some rows: how often the clone was seen (once, few, many), or a class if it is expanded.

>TRBV27|TRBJ2-1|-|many|14
CATLPQVGGNEQFF
TGTGCCACCCTCCCCCAGGTGGGGGGCAATGAGCAGTTCTTC
>TRBV7-2|TRBJ2-5|TRBD2|-|14
CARGGGGGGGTQYF
TGTGCCAGGGGGGGGGGGGGGGGGGGGGGGACCCAGTACTTC
>TRBV7-6|TRBJ2-5|TRBD2|-|19
CASSLGAGIGGGDQETQYF
TGTGCCAGCAGCTTGGGTGCGGGCATCGGGGGGGGTGACCAAGAGACCCAGTACTTC
>TRBV5-6|TRBJ2-1|TRBD1|many|18
CASSYRTGATTSYNEQFF
TGTGCCAGCAGTTACCGCACAGGGGCCACAACCTCCTACAATGAGCAGTTCTTC
>TRBV28|TRBJ1-1|TRBD1|many|12
CASSSGTGAAFF
TGTGCCAGCAGTTCCGGGACAGGGGCAGCTTTCTTT
>TRBV7-6|TRBJ2-5|-|-|15
CASSSGGSGQKTQSF
TGTGCCAGCAGCTCGGGCGGTAGTGGTCAGAAGACCCAGTCCTTC
>TRBV7-9|TRBJ2-4|-|-|16
CASSRPGVRAKDIQYF
TGTGCCAGCAGCCGACCGGGGGTGAGGGCCAAAGATATTCAGTACTTT
>TRBV27|TRBJ2-7|-|-|14
CASSLGKAGYEQYF
TGTGCCAGCAGTTTAGGCAAAGCGGGTTACGAGCAGTACTTC
>TRBV11-1|TRBJ2-2|TRBD2|-|17
CASSLGTSGRNTGELFF
TGTGCCAGCAGCTTAGGGACTAGCGGGAGGAACACCGGGGAGCTGTTTTTT
>TRBV19|TRBJ2-1|-|few|15
CASSLRSAYYNEQFF
TGTGCCAGTAGTCTCCGCAGCGCCTACTACAATGAGCAGTTCTTC
>TRBV7-2|TRBJ2-3|-|few|14
CASSSFRGTDTQYF
TGTGCCAGCAGCTCCTTCCGGGGCACAGATACGCAGTATTTT
>TRBV6-1|TRBJ1-2|TRBD1|many|14
CASSPRDRLYGYTF
TGTGCCAGCAGTCCACGGGACAGACTCTATGGCTACACCTTC
>TRBV12-3/TRBV12-4|TRBJ2-3|-|medium-sized|12
CASTSRPGGQYF
TGTGCCAGCACCTCTCGACCCGGGGGGCAGTATTTT
>TRBV7-2|TRBJ2-5|TRBD2|few|15
CASSPTRGGQETQYF
TGTGCCAGCAGCCCGACCCGGGGGGGCCAAGAGACCCAGTACTTC
>TRBV5-4|TRBJ2-1|-|many|15
CASSPTGVRYNEQFF
TGTGCCAGCAGCCCCACGGGGGTACGCTACAATGAGCAGTTCTTC
>TRBV11-2|TRBJ2-1|TRBD2|-|15
CASSFTGTTSYEQFF
TGTGCCAGCAGCTTCACCGGGACTACCTCCTACGAGCAGTTCTTC
>TRBV7-3|TRBJ2-4|-|-|17
CASSFIPAGRVKNIQYF
TGTGCCAGCAGCTTCATACCGGCGGGCCGTGTCAAAAACATTCAGTACTTC
>TRBV6-1|TRBJ2-3|TRBD2|-|16
CPSSVSGGWAKDIQYF
TGTCCCAGCAGCGTATCGGGGGGGTGGGCCAAAGATATTCAGTATTTC
>TRBV6-1|TRBJ2-3|-|-|16
CASSLRTAVNTGKQYF
TGTGCCAGCAGTCTTCGGACAGCTGTGAACACCGGGAAGCAGTATTTT
>TRBV7-2|TRBJ2-7|-|-|14
CASSLGTDTYEQYF
TGTGCCAGCAGCTTAGGGACGGATACCTACGAGCAGTACTTC
>TRBV12-3/TRBV12-4|TRBJ2-3|TRBD2|-|16
CASSGGTGGGPDTQYF
TGTGCCAGCAGTGGGGGGACTGGCGGGGGACCAGATACGCAGTATTTT
>TRBV6-2/TRBV6-3|TRBJ1-2|TRBD1|-|12
CASSTGQESLTF
TGTGCCAGCAGTACCGGACAGGAGTCGCTCACCTTC
>TRBV6-1|TRBJ2-7|-|many|13
CAAGGGYTYEQYF
TGTGCCGCAGGGGGAGGGTACACCTACGAGCAGTACTTC
>TRBV14|TRBJ2-5|-|many|14
CASSSPQIGGTQYF
TGTGCCAGCAGCTCACCGCAGATTGGTGGGACCCAGTACTTC
>TRBV7-2|TRBJ2-3|-|-|13
CASSSPNQDTQYF
TGTGCCAGCAGCTCCCCAAACCAAGATACCCAGTATTTT
>TRBV7-3|TRBJ2-2|-|-|14
CASSFSGNTEAQFF
TGTGCCAGCAGCTTCTCGGGGAACACCGAGGCGCAGTTTTTT
>TRBV7-9|TRBJ2-4|-|-|16
CASSVLGRRAKNIQYF
TGTGCCAGCAGCGTACTTGGGCGGCGGGCCAAAAATATTCAGTACTTT